A selection of T cell receptor beta chains follows, all from one sample in a study of blood T cell repertoires in COVID-19. Data came from immunoSEQ multiplex PCR; TCRdb stores just in-frame clones and leaves some out. The sample records about 400,000 clones, about 89% being singletons. The sequencing sample was made of peripheral blood. These receptors all stem from a woman aged 25 to 39 with acute or convalescent COVID-19. The CDR3 runs from the conserved cysteine through the conserved F or W. D genes are given only for firm matches. Some rows have no size entry. The others give once, few or many, or a class for an expanded clone.

v_call,j_call,clone_size,d_call,cdr3_aa,cdr3_nt
TRBV6-5,TRBJ1-4,.,.,CASSTVVKLFF,TGTGCCAGCAGTACGGTCGTAAAACTGTTTTTT
TRBV7-2,TRBJ1-5,.,TRBD1,CASRRDRGLNQPQHF,TGTGCCAGCAGACGTGACAGGGGCCTCAATCAGCCCCAGCATTTT
TRBV7-8,TRBJ2-1,.,.,CASKGSGNEQFF,TGTGCCAGCAAAGGGAGTGGCAATGAGCAGTTCTTC
TRBV6-4,TRBJ1-2,once,.,CASSDTDRTNYGYTF,TGTGCCAGCAGTGACACGGACAGAACTAACTATGGCTACACCTTC
TRBV5-1,TRBJ1-3,.,TRBD1,CASSLTGAFSGNTIYF,TGCGCCAGCAGCTTGACAGGGGCCTTCTCTGGAAACACCATATATTTT
TRBV30,TRBJ2-1,.,TRBD1,CAWTQGVFYNEQFF,TGTGCCTGGACGCAGGGGGTTTTTTACAATGAGCAGTTCTTC
TRBV6-1,TRBJ1-5,.,.,CASSEFGRGKYQPQHF,TGTGCCAGCAGTGAATTCGGCAGGGGCAAATATCAGCCCCAGCATTTT
TRBV21-1,TRBJ2-3,.,.,CASSKKETSGVRTDTQYF,TGTGCCAGCAGCAAAAAGGAGACTAGCGGGGTTCGCACAGATACGCAGTATTTT
TRBV19,TRBJ2-7,.,TRBD1,CASSRSGQGAYEQYF,TGTGCCAGTAGTAGGTCGGGACAGGGGGCTTACGAGCAGTACTTC
TRBV6-6,TRBJ1-6,.,TRBD1,CASSGGQGFNSPLHF,TGTGCCAGCAGTGGGGGACAGGGCTTTAATTCACCCCTCCACTTT
TRBV5-1,TRBJ2-5,.,.,CASSLAGDQETQYF,TGCGCCAGCAGCTTGGCGGGGGACCAAGAGACCCAGTACTTC
TRBV30,TRBJ2-2,.,TRBD1,CAWSLTGTGEGGELFF,TGTGCCTGGAGCTTAACCGGGACAGGGGAAGGCGGGGAGCTGTTTTTT
TRBV4-2,TRBJ2-2,.,.,CASSQPGYYTGELFF,TGTGCCAGCAGCCAACCGGGATACTACACCGGGGAGCTGTTTTTT
TRBV5-8,TRBJ2-3,.,TRBD1,CASGQVSDTQYF,TGTGCCAGCGGACAGGTATCAGATACGCAGTATTTT
TRBV5-6,TRBJ1-4,.,.,CASSRLGAEGNEKLFF,TGTGCCAGCAGCCGTCTGGGGGCAGAGGGTAATGAAAAACTGTTTTTT
TRBV4-1,TRBJ2-3,.,TRBD2,CASSQQRGEGTQYF,TGCGCCAGCAGCCAACAGCGGGGGGAGGGGACGCAGTATTTT
TRBV2,TRBJ1-5,.,.,CASQQGLGNQPQHF,TGTGCCAGTCAGCAGGGGCTGGGCAATCAGCCCCAGCATTTT
TRBV2,TRBJ1-4,.,TRBD1,CASSESGQGASKLFF,TGTGCCAGCAGTGAATCGGGACAGGGGGCCTCAAAACTGTTTTTT
TRBV28,TRBJ1-1,.,.,CASSTPPPYTEAFF,TGTGCCAGCAGTACACCACCCCCATACACTGAAGCTTTCTTT
TRBV5-1,TRBJ2-3,.,.,CASSLSSGTDTQYF,TGCGCCAGCAGCTTGTCTAGCGGCACAGATACGCAGTATTTT
TRBV12-3/TRBV12-4,TRBJ1-2,.,.,CASSSRVLYGYTF,TGTGCCAGCAGCTCCAGGGTCCTTTATGGCTACACCTTC
TRBV6-2/TRBV6-3,TRBJ1-3,.,TRBD1,CASSTGGSGNTIYF,TGTGCCAGCAGTACAGGGGGCTCTGGAAACACCATATATTTT
TRBV4-1,TRBJ2-3,.,.,CASSQDLADTQYF,TGCGCCAGCAGCCAAGATCTTGCAGATACGCAGTATTTT
TRBV5-1,TRBJ1-4,.,.,CASSFRVNEKLFF,TGCGCCAGCAGCTTCAGGGTTAATGAAAAACTGTTTTTT
TRBV6-5,TRBJ1-2,.,.,CASSPTRHNYGYTF,TGTGCCAGCAGTCCTACCAGACATAACTATGGCTACACCTTC
TRBV29-1,TRBJ1-1,.,.,CSVRPQTGNTEAFF,TGCAGCGTCCGTCCACAAACAGGGAACACTGAAGCTTTCTTT
TRBV2,TRBJ2-3,.,.,CASSDSPDTQYF,TGTGCCAGCAGTGATAGTCCAGATACGCAGTATTTT
TRBV5-8,TRBJ1-6,.,.,CASSGQLNSPLHF,TGTGCCAGCAGCGGCCAATTGAATTCACCCCTCCACTTT
TRBV15,TRBJ2-4,.,TRBD2,CATSRLAGGVDIQYF,TGTGCCACCAGCAGACTAGCGGGGGGGGTAGACATTCAGTACTTC
TRBV5-4,TRBJ2-3,.,.,CASSLGGPDTQYF,TGTGCCAGCAGCTTGGGGGGGCCAGATACGCAGTATTTT
TRBV9,TRBJ2-1,.,TRBD2,CASSPGLAGGLLNEQFF,TGTGCCAGCAGCCCAGGACTAGCGGGGGGCTTACTAAATGAGCAGTTCTTC
TRBV30,TRBJ1-2,.,.,CAWSASGSHSSRGGYTF,TGTGCCTGGAGTGCCTCGGGGAGTCACTCATCACGGGGTGGCTACACCTTC
TRBV7-2,TRBJ2-1,.,TRBD2,CASSLGSGGGYNEQFF,TGTGCCAGCAGCTTAGGTAGCGGGGGGGGCTACAATGAGCAGTTCTTC